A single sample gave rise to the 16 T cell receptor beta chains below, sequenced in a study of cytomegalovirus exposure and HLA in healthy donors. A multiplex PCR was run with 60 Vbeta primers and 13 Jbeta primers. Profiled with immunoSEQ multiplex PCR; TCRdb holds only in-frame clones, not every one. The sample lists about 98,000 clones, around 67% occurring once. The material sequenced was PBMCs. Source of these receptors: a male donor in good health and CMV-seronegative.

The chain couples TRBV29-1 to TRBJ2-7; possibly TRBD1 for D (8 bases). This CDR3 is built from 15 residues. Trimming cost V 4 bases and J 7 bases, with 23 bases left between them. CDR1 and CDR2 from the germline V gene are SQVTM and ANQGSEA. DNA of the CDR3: TGCAGCGTTGCACACCGGGACAGGTGGGGGGGGGAGCAGTACTTC. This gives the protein CSVAHRDRWGGEQYF.

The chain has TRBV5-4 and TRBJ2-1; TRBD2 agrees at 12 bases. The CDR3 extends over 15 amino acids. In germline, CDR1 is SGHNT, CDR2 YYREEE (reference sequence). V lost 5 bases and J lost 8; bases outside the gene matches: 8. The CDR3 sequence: CASSPRTSGTYEQFF. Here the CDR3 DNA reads TGTGCCAGCAGTCCACGGACTAGCGGGACCTATGAGCAGTTCTTC. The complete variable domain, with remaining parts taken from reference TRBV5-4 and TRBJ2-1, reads ETGVTQSPTHLIKTRGQQVTLRCSSQSGHNTVSWYQQALGQGPQFIFQYYREEENGRGNFPPRFSGLQFPNYSSELNVNALELDDSALYLCASSPRTSGTYEQFFGPGTRLTVL.

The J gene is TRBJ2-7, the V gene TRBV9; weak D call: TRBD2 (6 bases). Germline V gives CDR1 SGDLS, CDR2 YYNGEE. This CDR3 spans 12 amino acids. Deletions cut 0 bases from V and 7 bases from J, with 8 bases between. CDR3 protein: CASSVVGGEQYF. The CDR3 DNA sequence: TGTGCCAGCAGCGTAGTTGGGGGGGAGCAGTACTTC.

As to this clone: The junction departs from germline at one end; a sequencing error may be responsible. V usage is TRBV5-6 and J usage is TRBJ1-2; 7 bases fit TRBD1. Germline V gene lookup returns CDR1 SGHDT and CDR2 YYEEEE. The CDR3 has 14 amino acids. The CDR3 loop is CASSLQGLNYGYPF. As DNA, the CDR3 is TGTGCCAGCAGCTTACAGGGGCTAAACTATGGCTACCCCTTC.

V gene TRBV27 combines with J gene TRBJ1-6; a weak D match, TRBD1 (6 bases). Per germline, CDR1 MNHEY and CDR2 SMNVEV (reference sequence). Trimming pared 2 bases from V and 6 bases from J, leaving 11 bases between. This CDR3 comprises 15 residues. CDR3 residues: CASSLQGLPNSPLHF. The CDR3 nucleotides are TGTGCCAGCAGTTTACAGGGGCTTCCTAATTCACCCCTCCACTTT.

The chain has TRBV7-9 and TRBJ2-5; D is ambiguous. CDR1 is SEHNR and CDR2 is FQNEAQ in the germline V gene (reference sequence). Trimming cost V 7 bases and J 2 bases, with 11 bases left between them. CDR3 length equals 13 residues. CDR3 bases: TGTGCCAGCAACCAATTTACACAAGAGACCCAGTACTTC. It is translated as CASNQFTQETQYF.

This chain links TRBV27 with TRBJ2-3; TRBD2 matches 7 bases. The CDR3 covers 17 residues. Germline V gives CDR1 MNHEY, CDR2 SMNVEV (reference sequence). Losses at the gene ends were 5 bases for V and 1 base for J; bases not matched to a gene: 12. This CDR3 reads CASSPLWDYARTDTQYF. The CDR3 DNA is TGTGCCAGCAGTCCGCTTTGGGACTACGCCCGCACAGATACGCAGTATTTT.

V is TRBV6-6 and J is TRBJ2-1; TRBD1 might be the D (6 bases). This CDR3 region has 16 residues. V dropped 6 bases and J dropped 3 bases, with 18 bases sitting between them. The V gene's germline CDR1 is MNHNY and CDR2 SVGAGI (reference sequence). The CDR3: CASSHKTGLVYNEQFF. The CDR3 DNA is TGTGCCAGCAGCCACAAAACAGGGTTGGTCTACAATGAGCAGTTCTTC.

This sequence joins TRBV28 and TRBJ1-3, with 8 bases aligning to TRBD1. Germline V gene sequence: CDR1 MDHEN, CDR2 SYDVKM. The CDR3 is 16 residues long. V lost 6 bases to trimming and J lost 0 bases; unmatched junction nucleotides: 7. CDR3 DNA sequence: TGTGCCAGCAGCGGACAGGGTTTCCCCTCTGGAAACACCATATATTTT. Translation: CASSGQGFPSGNTIYF. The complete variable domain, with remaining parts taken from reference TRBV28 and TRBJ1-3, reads DVKVTQSSRYLVKRTGEKVFLECVQDMDHENMFWYRQDPGLGLRLIYFSYDVKMKEKGDIPEGYSVSREKKERFSLILESASTNQTSMYLCASSGQGFPSGNTIYFGEGSWLTVV.

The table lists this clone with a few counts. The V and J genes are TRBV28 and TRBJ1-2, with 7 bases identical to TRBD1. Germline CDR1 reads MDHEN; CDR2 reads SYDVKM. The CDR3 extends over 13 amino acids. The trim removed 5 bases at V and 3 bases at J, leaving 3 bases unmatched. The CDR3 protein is CASSLTGDYGYTF. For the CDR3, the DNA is TGTGCCAGCAGTCTAACAGGGGACTATGGCTACACCTTC.

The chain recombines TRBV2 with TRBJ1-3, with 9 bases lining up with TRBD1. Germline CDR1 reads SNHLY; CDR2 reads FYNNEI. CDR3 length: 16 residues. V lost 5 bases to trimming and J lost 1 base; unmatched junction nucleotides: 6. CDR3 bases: TGTGCCAGCAGTTCACCGGGACAGGGATCTGGAAACACCATATATTTT. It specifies CASSSPGQGSGNTIYF. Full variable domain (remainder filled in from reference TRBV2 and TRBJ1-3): EPEVTQTPSHQVTQMGQEVILRCVPISNHLYFYWYRQILGQKVEFLVSFYNNEISEKSEIFDDQFSVERPDGSNFTLKIRSTKLEDSAMYFCASSSPGQGSGNTIYFGEGSWLTVV.

The CDR3 loop reads CASSLDRNGYTF. The CDR3 DNA is TGCGCCAGCAGCTTGGACAGAAATGGCTACACCTTC. The rearrangement links TRBV5-1 to TRBJ1-2; the D is unclear. The V end lost 0 bases, the J end lost 6 bases, and 6 bases lay between the germline ends. The CDR3 loop spans 12 amino acids. In germline, CDR1 is SGHRS, CDR2 YFSETQ.

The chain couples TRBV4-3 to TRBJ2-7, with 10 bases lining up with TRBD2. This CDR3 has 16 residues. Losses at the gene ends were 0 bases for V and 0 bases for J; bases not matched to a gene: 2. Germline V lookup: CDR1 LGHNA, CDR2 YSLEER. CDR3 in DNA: TGCGCCAGCAGCCAAGATAGCGGGAGGTCCTCCTACGAGCAGTACTTC. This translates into CASSQDSGRSSYEQYF.

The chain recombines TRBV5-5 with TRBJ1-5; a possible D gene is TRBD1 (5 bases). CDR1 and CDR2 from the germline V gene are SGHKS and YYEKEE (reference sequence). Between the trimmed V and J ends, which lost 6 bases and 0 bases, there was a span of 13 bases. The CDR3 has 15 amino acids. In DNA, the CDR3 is TGTGCCAGCAACCCGGGACTCAATAGCAATCAGCCCCAGCATTTT. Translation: CASNPGLNSNQPQHF.

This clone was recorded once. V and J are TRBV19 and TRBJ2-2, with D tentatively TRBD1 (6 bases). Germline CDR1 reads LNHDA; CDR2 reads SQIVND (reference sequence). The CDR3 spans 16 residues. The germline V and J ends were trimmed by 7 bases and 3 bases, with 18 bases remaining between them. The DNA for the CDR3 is TGTGCCAGTACCCTACAAGCTGGACAGCACACCGGGGAGCTGTTTTTT. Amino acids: CASTLQAGQHTGELFF.

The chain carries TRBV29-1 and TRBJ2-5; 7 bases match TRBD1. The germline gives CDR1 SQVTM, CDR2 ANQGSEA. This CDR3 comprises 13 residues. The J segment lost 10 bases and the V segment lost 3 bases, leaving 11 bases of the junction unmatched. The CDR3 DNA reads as TGCAGCGTTGATCGGACAGGACCAATGGTCCAGTACTTC. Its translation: CSVDRTGPMVQYF.